This T cell receptor beta chain was captured in a study of T cell responses to AZD1222 COVID-19 vaccine. The study, taken as a whole, reports: At baseline, just five to seven AZD1222 recipients tested seropositive. Spike-specific TCR breadth and depth both grew after two AZD1222 doses.

TCRdb keeps only in-frame clones here, not all; method: immunoSEQ multiplex PCR. In the table there are about 140,000 clones, about 93% of which are singletons. CDR1 is SEHNR, CDR2 FQNEAQ, per germline (reference sequence). Trimming took 2 bases from V and 11 from J, leaving 9 bases between them. The CDR3 totals 11 residues. Turning to this clone: Its matching antigen is unknown.

This sequence originates from an adult in good health. The chain carries TRBV7-9 and TRBJ1-2, with D uncertain. Source: peripheral blood, taken on day 0 of AZD1222 vaccination. CDR3 protein: CASSLNLLYTF. Here the CDR3 DNA reads TGTGCCAGCAGCTTAAATTTATTATACACCTTC.